One and the same sample provided the 13 T cell receptor beta chains below, sequenced in a study of OX40 agonist ivuxolimab in advanced cancers. Sequencing used immunoSEQ multiplex PCR; TCRdb keeps in-frame clones, though not all of them. The sample carries approximately 100,000 clones, roughly 89% recorded once. Sequencing was performed on CD4+ or CD8+ T cells sorted from blood, taken in a trial of the OX40 agonist ivuxolimab. The receptors were sampled from an adult with an advanced solid tumor such as melanoma, head and neck, liver or kidney cancer.

CDR3 bases: TGTGCCAGCAGTCCCGGACAGGGGATTAATGGAAACACCATATATTTT. Protein sequence: CASSPGQGINGNTIYF. V usage is TRBV28 and J usage is TRBJ1-3; TRBD1 matches 9 bases. CDR3 length: 16 residues. Germline trimming cut 5 bases from V and 3 bases from J; bases unmatched to any gene: 8. Germline CDR1 MDHEN, CDR2 SYDVKM.

This chain links TRBV10-3 with TRBJ2-2; D remains ambiguous. The CDR3 is 13 residues long. Germline assignment: CDR1 ENHRY and CDR2 SYGVKD. Trimming pared 2 bases from V and 6 bases from J, leaving 7 bases between. CDR3 DNA sequence: TGTGCCATCAGTGAGATCCGCCCCGGGGAGCTGTTTTTT. Translated, it gives CAISEIRPGELFF.

This chain connects TRBV11-2 to TRBJ1-1, with D perhaps TRBD1 (6 bases). V lost 7 bases and J lost 1, with 13 bases in between. Looked up from germline, CDR1 is SGHAT and CDR2 is FQNNGV. CDR3 length equals 14 residues. The CDR3 here is CASTPGAGNTEAFF. The CDR3 bases are TGTGCCAGCACCCCAGGGGCGGGGAACACTGAAGCTTTCTTT.

V gene TRBV5-1 combines with J gene TRBJ2-7, with a tentative D call TRBD2 (6 bases). Germline CDR1 SGHRS, CDR2 YFSETQ. The CDR3 is 14 residues long. Trimming removed 6 bases from V and 4 bases from J, with 17 bases in between. CDR3 nucleotides: TGCGCCAGCAACCCTGGGGGAGGAGGGTACGAGCAGTACTTC. It codes for CASNPGGGGYEQYF.

The CDR3 coding sequence is TGTGCCAGCAGCATTGTAGAGACAGGGGACTACGAGCAGTACTTC. Encoded protein: CASSIVETGDYEQYF. The chain is built from TRBV21-1 and TRBJ2-7; the table gives TRBD1 as D, unverified against the DNA. TRBV21-1 is marked as a pseudogene. This CDR3 comprises 15 residues.

About this clone: At one of its ends the junction is not consistent with the germline gene, which may arise from a read error. This chain uses TRBV7-2 with TRBJ2-2; D is unclear. This CDR3 has 13 amino acids. Germline loops: CDR1 SGHTA, CDR2 FQGNSA. This CDR3 is CASTDPNSGELFF. CDR3 nucleotide sequence: TGTGCCAGCACGGACCCGAACTCCGGGGAGCTGTTTTTT.

This chain links TRBV6-5 with TRBJ2-1; D is perhaps TRBD2 (7 bases). There are 15 residues in the CDR3. V shed 4 bases and J shed 10 bases, with 20 bases lying between them. CDR1 and CDR2 (germline): MNHEY, SVGAGI. CDR3 nucleotide sequence: TGTGCCAGCAGTTCCCCGGGGGGCACCCAGGGGGAGCAGTTCTTC. Protein: CASSSPGGTQGEQFF.

V is TRBV19 and J is TRBJ1-5; the D gene is possibly TRBD1 (5 bases). V lost 3 bases and J lost 3, with 12 bases in between. Germline loops: CDR1 LNHDA, CDR2 SQIVND (reference sequence). The CDR3 covers 15 residues. The CDR3 region has the DNA TGTGCCAGTAGTATTGCAGGGACTCCCAATCAGCCCCAGCATTTT. Encoded protein: CASSIAGTPNQPQHF.

The CDR3 DNA reads TGTGCCAGCAGCCCTCCCCCGCGGGGCTCGAACACTGAAGCTTTCTTT. Translated, it gives CASSPPPRGSNTEAFF. The chain employs TRBV14 and TRBJ1-1, with D possibly being TRBD1 (5 bases). The CDR3 spans 16 residues. The germline V gene encodes CDR1 SGHDN and CDR2 FVKESK. Deletions cut 4 bases from V and 1 base from J, with 16 bases between.

This chain joins TRBV4-3 and TRBJ1-6; D is unresolved. CDR3 length: 14 amino acids. Germline V gene lookup returns CDR1 LGHNA and CDR2 YSLEER. The V end lost 0 bases, the J end lost 8 bases, and 8 bases lay between the germline ends. The CDR3 spells CASSQEPLYSPLHF. For the CDR3, the DNA is TGCGCCAGCAGCCAAGAGCCGCTTTATTCACCCCTCCACTTT.

This clone showed up just once. The chain joins TRBV5-4 to TRBJ2-5; D not resolved. Germline loops: CDR1 SGHNT, CDR2 YYREEE (reference sequence). The CDR3 extends over 13 amino acids. V lost 3 bases and J lost 1, with 7 bases in between. The DNA for the CDR3 is TGTGCCAGCAGCTCAGACATCCAAGAGACCCAGTACTTC. Amino acids: CASSSDIQETQYF.

CDR3 region: CASSQEGKNTEAFF. The CDR3 region has the DNA TGCGCCAGCAGCCAAGAAGGAAAGAACACTGAAGCTTTCTTT. The chain is built from TRBV4-3 and TRBJ1-1; D gene ambiguous. Germline CDR1 is LGHNA and CDR2 is YSLEER. The CDR3 contains 14 residues. Trimming took 0 bases from V and 1 from J, leaving 6 bases between them.

V gene TRBV6-5 combines with J gene TRBJ2-2; D is unclear. Germline lookup yields CDR1 MNHEY and CDR2 SVGAGI. V was clipped by 3 bases and J by 4 bases, with 9 bases between them. This CDR3 is 14 amino acids long. The CDR3 reads CASSYRASTGELFF. CDR3 bases: TGTGCCAGCAGTTATAGGGCGAGCACCGGGGAGCTGTTTTTT.